This T cell receptor (beta chain) is from a study of technical replicates of blood from a handful of donors. The CDR3 contains 14 residues. Deletions cut 3 bases from V and 3 bases from J, with 8 bases between. Germline CDR1 WSHSY, CDR2 SAAADI. Sequencing used immunoSEQ multiplex PCR; TCRdb keeps in-frame clones, though not all of them. The repertoire holds some 76,000 clones, with approximately 94% as singletons. The sample consisted of T cells isolated from PBMCs. This receptor was obtained from a human donor in good health. V gene TRBV10-2 combines with J gene TRBJ1-4; the D is unclear. CDR3 sequence: CASSERGANEKLFF. The CDR3 DNA reads as TGCGCCAGCAGTGAACGGGGTGCTAATGAAAAACTGTTTTTT.